Sequencing of this T cell receptor beta chain was carried out in a study of blood T cell repertoires in COVID-19. Study background: The origin of the acute and convalescent COVID-19 samples was the United States, Italy and Spain.

The germline CDR1 and CDR2 sequences are SNHLY and FYNNEI. Trimming removed 5 bases from V and 7 bases from J; junction bases left unmatched: 7. The CDR3 is 15 amino acids. Per the original data handling: Nucleated cell counts were estimated from reference gene primer amplification. Clones were sequenced by immunoSEQ multiplex PCR, and TCRdb holds only the in-frame ones, with some missing. From that table come the V and J calls and clone size; the DNA was used to work out D and trimming. Altogether under 75,000 clones are present, 81% being singletons, with the ten largest covering less than 20%. V gene TRBV2 combines with J gene TRBJ2-1; 11 bases agree with TRBD2. What was sequenced was peripheral blood. The clonotype originates from a man at least 80 years old with acute or convalescent COVID-19. CDR3 loop: CASSLTSGSSNEQFF. CDR3 nucleotides: TGTGCCAGCAGTCTTACTAGCGGGAGTTCGAATGAGCAGTTCTTC.